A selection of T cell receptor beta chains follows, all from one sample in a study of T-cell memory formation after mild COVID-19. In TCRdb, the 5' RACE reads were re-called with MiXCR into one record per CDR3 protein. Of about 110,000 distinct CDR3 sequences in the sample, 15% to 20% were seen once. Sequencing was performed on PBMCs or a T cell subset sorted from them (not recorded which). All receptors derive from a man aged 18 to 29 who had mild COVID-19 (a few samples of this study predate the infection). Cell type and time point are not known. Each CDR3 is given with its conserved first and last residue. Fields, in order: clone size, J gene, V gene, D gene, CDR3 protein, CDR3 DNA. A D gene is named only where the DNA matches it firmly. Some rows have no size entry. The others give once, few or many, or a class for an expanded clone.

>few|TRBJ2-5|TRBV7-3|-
CASSLTRTQQETQYF
TGTGCCAGCAGCTTAACCCGGACGCAACAAGAGACCCAGTACTTC
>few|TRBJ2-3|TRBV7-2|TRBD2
CASSLASGGGAQYF
TGTGCCAGCAGCTTAGCGTCAGGCGGGGGAGCGCAGTATTTT
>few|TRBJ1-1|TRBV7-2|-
CASSSGMITEAFF
TGTGCCAGCAGCTCCGGGATGATCACTGAAGCTTTCTTT
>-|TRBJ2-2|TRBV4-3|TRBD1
CASSQEFGTENTGELFF
TGCGCCAGCAGCCAAGAATTCGGGACAGAGAACACCGGGGAGCTGTTTTTT
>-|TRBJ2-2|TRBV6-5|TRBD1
CASSYGRGFGELFF
TGTGCCAGCAGTTACGGCAGGGGGTTCGGGGAGCTGTTTTTT
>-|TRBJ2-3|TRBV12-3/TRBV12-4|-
CASRSRDTQYF
TGTGCCAGCAGGTCGAGGGATACGCAGTATTTT
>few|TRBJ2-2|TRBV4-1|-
CASSQDSFRRTGELFF
TGCGCCAGCAGCCAAGATAGCTTTCGCCGGACCGGGGAGCTGTTTTTT
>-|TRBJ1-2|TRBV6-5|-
CATHSLQGVGGYGYTF
TGTGCCACCCACAGTCTCCAGGGCGTGGGGGGCTATGGCTACACCTTC
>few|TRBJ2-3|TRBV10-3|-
CAISEFPDTQYF
TGTGCCATCAGTGAGTTTCCAGATACGCAGTATTTT
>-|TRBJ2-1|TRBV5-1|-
CASSLGLGHLSYNEQFF
TGCGCCAGCAGCTTGGGTCTCGGACATTTATCCTACAATGAGCAGTTCTTC
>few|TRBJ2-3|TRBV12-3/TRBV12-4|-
CASSLRRAGGRDTQYF
TGTGCCAGCAGTTTAAGGAGGGCAGGGGGGAGAGATACGCAGTATTTT